This T cell receptor beta chain was sequenced for a study of CD8 T cells in ankylosing spondylitis. Overall study results and limits: A motif in TCR beta, a set of 8 or 9 highly homologous variants, appeared characteristic of ankylosing spondylitis blood. Reported data indicate significant enrichment of disease-linked clones within matched ankylosing spondylitis synovial fluid.

Germline V gene lookup returns CDR1 LGHNA and CDR2 YNFKEQ. V lost 0 bases, J lost 6 bases, and 18 bases lay in between. The CDR3 covers 16 residues. Remarks on this clonotype: Antigen specificity is unknown.

Generation of TCR beta libraries employed quantitative 5'-RACE incorporating molecular barcodes. TCRdb ran MiXCR on the 5' RACE reads and lists one entry per CDR3 protein. The sample has fewer than 500,000 distinct CDR3 sequences; about 24% are singletons. What was sequenced was blood, either unsorted or a sorted T cell fraction (not recorded which). The origin of this receptor is a male donor with ankylosing spondylitis. The chain joins TRBV4-2 to TRBJ2-7, with D maybe TRBD1 (6 bases). The CDR3 DNA sequence: TGTGCCAGCAGCCAAGATATGGGGGCGGAATTCTCCGAGCAGTACTTC. Residues: CASSQDMGAEFSEQYF.